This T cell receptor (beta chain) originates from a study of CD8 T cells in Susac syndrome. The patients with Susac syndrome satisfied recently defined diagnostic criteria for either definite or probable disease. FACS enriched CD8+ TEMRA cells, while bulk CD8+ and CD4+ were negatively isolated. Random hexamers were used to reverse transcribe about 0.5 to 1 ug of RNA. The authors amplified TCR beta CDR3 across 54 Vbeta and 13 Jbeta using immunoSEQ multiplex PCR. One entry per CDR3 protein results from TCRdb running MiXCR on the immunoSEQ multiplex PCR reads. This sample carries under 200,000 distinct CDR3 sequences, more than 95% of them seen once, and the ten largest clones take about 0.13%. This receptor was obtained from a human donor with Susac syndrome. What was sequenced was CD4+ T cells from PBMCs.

CDR3 in DNA: TGTGCCAGCGGGACTAGCTTCAACCCTAGCACAGATACGCAGTATTTT. Encoded protein: CASGTSFNPSTDTQYF. This sequence joins TRBV27 and TRBJ2-3; TRBD2 matches 9 bases. After removal of 8 bases from V and 0 bases from J, the junction contained 9 bases not matched to a gene. From germline, CDR1 is MNHEY and CDR2 SMNVEV (reference sequence). The CDR3 loop spans 16 amino acids.